Below are 3 T cell receptor beta chains sequenced from a single sample in a study of blood T cell repertoires in COVID-19. TCRdb keeps only in-frame clones here, not all; method: immunoSEQ multiplex PCR. The sample includes 190,000 or so clones, 90% of them seen just once. Material for sequencing was peripheral blood. The receptors were sampled from a man aged 50-59 years with acute or convalescent COVID-19.

The gene calls are TRBV4-1 and TRBJ1-4; D not resolved. This CDR3 is 12 amino acids long. Germline-derived CDR1 and CDR2 are MGHRA and YSYEKL. Trimming shortened V by 4 bases and J by 3 bases, and 3 bases separated the two germline ends. The CDR3 bases are TGCGCCAGCAGCCCATCTAATGAAAAACTGTTTTTT. It specifies CASSPSNEKLFF.

There are a few counts of this clone. J is TRBJ2-7 and V is TRBV7-9, with a tentative D call TRBD2 (6 bases). The V gene's germline CDR1 is SEHNR and CDR2 FQNEAQ (reference sequence). This CDR3 is 15 amino acids long. Trimming shortened V by 5 bases and J by 5 bases, and 19 bases separated the two germline ends. This CDR3 is CASSPHGTGFHEQYF. The CDR3 DNA reads TGTGCCAGCAGCCCCCACGGGACTGGGTTTCACGAGCAGTACTTC.

This clone has more than one count but fewer than ten. The chain carries TRBV5-1 and TRBJ1-2; no clear D. This CDR3 region has 12 residues. V was pared by 5 bases and J by 1 base, with 6 bases between. CDR1 is SGHRS, CDR2 YFSETQ, per germline. In DNA, the CDR3 is TGCGCCAGCAGGGAGGGTAACTATGGCTACACCTTC. This translates into CASREGNYGYTF.